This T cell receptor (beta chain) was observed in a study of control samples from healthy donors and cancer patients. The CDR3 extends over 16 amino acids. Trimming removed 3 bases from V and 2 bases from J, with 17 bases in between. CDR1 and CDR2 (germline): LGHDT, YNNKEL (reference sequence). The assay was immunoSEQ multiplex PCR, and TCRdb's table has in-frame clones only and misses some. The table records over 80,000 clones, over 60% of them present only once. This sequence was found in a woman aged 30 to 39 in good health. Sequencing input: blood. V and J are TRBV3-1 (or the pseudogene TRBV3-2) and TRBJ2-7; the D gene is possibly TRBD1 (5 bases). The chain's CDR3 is CASSHLAKTVTYEQYF. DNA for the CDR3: TGTGCCAGCAGCCATCTCGCGAAGACAGTCACCTACGAGCAGTACTTC.